This record covers a single T cell receptor (beta chain). Ages ranged from roughly 18 to 100 years, with residence in 24 US areas. This specimen comes from a study of blood T cell repertoires in COVID-19. Some clones are missing from TCRdb's copy, which holds only in-frame ones; the method was immunoSEQ multiplex PCR. The sample has about 330,000 clones; about 90% are singletons. The CDR3 consists of 14 residues. The germline CDR1 and CDR2 sequences are SGHTA and FQGNSA. Losses at the gene ends were 5 bases for V and 7 bases for J; bases not matched to a gene: 6. The sample was PBMCs or T cells enriched from blood (not recorded which). This TCR came from a woman aged 25 to 39 who had recovered from COVID-19. This sequence joins TRBV7-2 and TRBJ2-7; 12 bases agree with TRBD2. For the CDR3, the DNA is TGTGCCAGCAGCCCGCTAGCGGGGGGGCGAGAGCAGTACTTC. Amino acids: CASSPLAGGREQYF. The full variable domain, with the rest looked up from reference TRBV7-2 and TRBJ2-7, is GAGVSQSPSNKVTEKGKDVELRCDPISGHTALYWYRQSLGQGLEFLIYFQGNSAPDKSGLPSDRFSAERTGGSVSTLTIQRTQQEDSAVYLCASSPLAGGREQYFGPGTRLTVT.